These T cell receptor beta chains were read from a single sample in a study of human T cells and chemical hapten exposure. Each CDR3 protein gets one entry after TCRdb re-called the RACE reads with MiXCR. The sample carries tens of thousands of distinct CDR3 sequences, approximately 12% recorded once. The sample in question was whole blood, obtained in connection with sensitization to the hapten diphenylcyclopropenone (DPC). The receptor set was obtained from a woman aged 60 to 75 with alopecia areata. Some clones in this sample may be carry-over from other donors' samples. The CDR3 runs from the conserved cysteine through the conserved F or W. The order of the fields is CDR3 DNA, CDR3 protein, clone size, D gene, V gene, J gene. A D gene is named only where the DNA matches it firmly. Clone sizes are given selectively: once, few, many, or a class where the clone is expanded.

DNA: TGTGCCAGCAGCTTGGTCGCGCCACCGAACACCGGGGAGCTGTTTTTT
CDR3: CASSLVAPPNTGELFF
size: many
D: NA
V: TRBV7-8
J: TRBJ2-2

DNA: TGTGCCAGCTCTAGCGGGGGGGCGTCGACAGATACGCAGTATTTT
CDR3: CASSSGGASTDTQYF
size: few
D: TRBD2
V: TRBV18
J: TRBJ2-3

DNA: TGTGCCAGCGGCTCATTGGGACAGGGGGAGGGAAAGTACTTC
CDR3: CASGSLGQGEGKYF
size: once
D: TRBD1
V: TRBV27
J: TRBJ2-7

DNA: TGCAGTGCTAGTTGGGCCAGGGGCTACGAGCAGTACTTC
CDR3: CSASWARGYEQYF
size: many
D: NA
V: TRBV20-1
J: TRBJ2-7

DNA: TGTGCCAGCAGCTTCCAGGGGGGCTCCACGGAGACCCAGTACTTC
CDR3: CASSFQGGSTETQYF
size: many
D: NA
V: TRBV7-2
J: TRBJ2-5

DNA: TGTGCCACCAGCAGAGCCTCCGCGACGGGGGAAAAACTGTTTTTT
CDR3: CATSRASATGEKLFF
size: few
D: NA
V: TRBV15
J: TRBJ1-4

DNA: TGTGCCAGCAGCCAGGACCCTAGCGGGGGGCGGAATGAGCAGTTCTTC
CDR3: CASSQDPSGGRNEQFF
size: many
D: TRBD2
V: TRBV4-2
J: TRBJ2-1

DNA: TGTGCCAGTAGTATTGGGCCGCGGAGGGACCAAGAGACCCAGTACTTC
CDR3: CASSIGPRRDQETQYF
size: many
D: NA
V: TRBV19
J: TRBJ2-5

DNA: TGTGCCAGCACCGTACAGGGTATCGCCTATGGCTACACCTTC
CDR3: CASTVQGIAYGYTF
size: NA
D: NA
V: TRBV5-4
J: TRBJ1-2

DNA: TGCAGCGTTGCTACAGGCTCTTCTAACTATGGCTACACCTTC
CDR3: CSVATGSSNYGYTF
size: many
D: NA
V: TRBV29-1
J: TRBJ1-2

DNA: TGTGCCAGCATTCAGGGTCCGACGGTCTATGGCTACACCTTC
CDR3: CASIQGPTVYGYTF
size: many
D: NA
V: TRBV6-2/TRBV6-3
J: TRBJ1-2

DNA: TGCGCCAGCAGCCAAGGGCAGGGGCAAATATCCGGGGAGCTGTTTTTT
CDR3: CASSQGQGQISGELFF
size: few
D: NA
V: TRBV4-1
J: TRBJ2-2

DNA: TGTGCCAGCAGTGACTCGATGGGCACTGAAGCTTTCTTT
CDR3: CASSDSMGTEAFF
size: NA
D: NA
V: TRBV6-4
J: TRBJ1-1

DNA: TGTGCCAGCAGCCGGACAGGGGAGGAGACCCAGTACTTC
CDR3: CASSRTGEETQYF
size: NA
D: TRBD1
V: TRBV12-3/TRBV12-4
J: TRBJ2-5

DNA: TGTGCCAGCAGTTACTCCGGGGGGACGGAGACCCAGTACTTC
CDR3: CASSYSGGTETQYF
size: NA
D: TRBD2
V: TRBV6-6
J: TRBJ2-5

DNA: TGTGCCATCAGGGCTAGCGGGGAATACAATGAGCAGTTCTTC
CDR3: CAIRASGEYNEQFF
size: many
D: TRBD2
V: TRBV10-3
J: TRBJ2-1

DNA: TGTGCCAGCAGGGGGACAGGGGGAAAGTTCTTC
CDR3: CASRGTGGKFF
size: few
D: TRBD1
V: TRBV5-6
J: TRBJ2-1

DNA: TGCAGCGTTGACCCTAGCGGGCCCAGGGATACGCAGTATTTT
CDR3: CSVDPSGPRDTQYF
size: many
D: TRBD2
V: TRBV29-1
J: TRBJ2-3

DNA: TGTGCCATCAGTGAGGGGCCATCCTACGAGCAGTACTTC
CDR3: CAISEGPSYEQYF
size: NA
D: NA
V: TRBV10-3
J: TRBJ2-7

DNA: TGTGCCACCAGTGATCCCAGGACGGACGCCTATGGCTACACCTTC
CDR3: CATSDPRTDAYGYTF
size: many
D: NA
V: TRBV24-1
J: TRBJ1-2

DNA: TGCAGCGTTGAAGATCGCGCGAAAGGGGATGGCTACACCTTC
CDR3: CSVEDRAKGDGYTF
size: NA
D: NA
V: TRBV29-1
J: TRBJ1-2

DNA: TGTGCCAGCAGCAACAGGTTTTTAAGCTCCTACAATGAGCAGTTCTTC
CDR3: CASSNRFLSSYNEQFF
size: few
D: NA
V: TRBV21-1
J: TRBJ2-1

DNA: TGTGCCAGCACCCTCTGGGGGGGCCGGAACACCGGGGAGCTGTTTTTT
CDR3: CASTLWGGRNTGELFF
size: NA
D: NA
V: TRBV27
J: TRBJ2-2

DNA: TGTGCCAGCAGCTTGGGTGACCGGGGGCGGAACACCGGGGAGCTGTTTTTT
CDR3: CASSLGDRGRNTGELFF
size: many
D: NA
V: TRBV5-4
J: TRBJ2-2

DNA: TGTGCCAGCAGTATGGTCCACGAGCAGTACTTC
CDR3: CASSMVHEQYF
size: NA
D: NA
V: TRBV25-1
J: TRBJ2-7

DNA: TGTGCCAGCAGCTCCCCTAGCGGGGGGGCCCTCTACGAGCAGTACTTC
CDR3: CASSSPSGGALYEQYF
size: NA
D: TRBD2
V: TRBV5-4
J: TRBJ2-7

DNA: TGTGCCAGCAGTGCCGGGACAGGGTCCTATAATTCACCCCTCCACTTT
CDR3: CASSAGTGSYNSPLHF
size: many
D: TRBD1
V: TRBV7-9
J: TRBJ1-6

DNA: TGTGCCAGCAGTGCCTCTCAGAACTATGGCTACACCTTC
CDR3: CASSASQNYGYTF
size: few
D: NA
V: TRBV28
J: TRBJ1-2

DNA: TGTGCCAGCAGTTTAGCGCGACTAGCGGGGGCCCCTAGCACAGATACGCAGTATTTT
CDR3: CASSLARLAGAPSTDTQYF
size: NA
D: TRBD2
V: TRBV12-3/TRBV12-4
J: TRBJ2-3

DNA: TGCAGTGCTAGGGATCCTGCGGGGGGTTGGAACACCATATATTTT
CDR3: CSARDPAGGWNTIYF
size: many
D: NA
V: TRBV20-1
J: TRBJ1-3

DNA: TGTGCCAGCTCACCACCGTCAGGGGGGAACACCGGGGAGCTGTTTTTT
CDR3: CASSPPSGGNTGELFF
size: NA
D: TRBD1
V: TRBV18
J: TRBJ2-2

DNA: TGTGCCAGCAGCCAAAGACCCTCGCGATATGAGCAGTTCTTC
CDR3: CASSQRPSRYEQFF
size: many
D: NA
V: TRBV7-3
J: TRBJ2-1

DNA: TGTGCCAGCAGTGAACGGGCGGGGACCCACAATGAGCAGTTCTTC
CDR3: CASSERAGTHNEQFF
size: few
D: NA
V: TRBV6-1
J: TRBJ2-1

DNA: TGTGCCAGCGGACAGGTGAGGGTAAACACTGAAGCTTTCTTT
CDR3: CASGQVRVNTEAFF
size: few
D: TRBD1
V: TRBV12-3/TRBV12-4
J: TRBJ1-1

DNA: TGTGCCAGCAGGGCTCGGACGGGAAGTTGGAACACTGAAGCTTTCTTT
CDR3: CASRARTGSWNTEAFF
size: many
D: NA
V: TRBV2
J: TRBJ1-1

DNA: TGCAGTGCTAGACTAGCGGGGGTAGGTGAGCAGTTCTTC
CDR3: CSARLAGVGEQFF
size: NA
D: TRBD2
V: TRBV20-1
J: TRBJ2-1

DNA: TGTGCCAGCAGCGGGGGAATGGTTGGGGCCAACGTCCTGACTTTC
CDR3: CASSGGMVGANVLTF
size: NA
D: NA
V: TRBV5-4
J: TRBJ2-6

DNA: TGCAGTTCGCGGCCCCTGGCTTTTGTTAATGAGCAGTTCTTC
CDR3: CSSRPLAFVNEQFF
size: many
D: NA
V: TRBV20-1
J: TRBJ2-1

DNA: TGCAGCGTTCGAACCTTCAGGGGGCGAGGTGTCACAGATACGCAGTATTTT
CDR3: CSVRTFRGRGVTDTQYF
size: many
D: TRBD1
V: TRBV29-1
J: TRBJ2-3

DNA: TGTGCCAGCACCCCGCGGGGGGTCACAGATACGCAGTATTTT
CDR3: CASTPRGVTDTQYF
size: many
D: TRBD2
V: TRBV27
J: TRBJ2-3

DNA: TGCAGCGTTGAAGGTTCTCTACTCCCAGAGCAGTTCTTC
CDR3: CSVEGSLLPEQFF
size: many
D: NA
V: TRBV29-1
J: TRBJ2-1

DNA: TGTGCCAGCAGCTTAGTGGGCGACACTGAAGCTTTCTTT
CDR3: CASSLVGDTEAFF
size: NA
D: NA
V: TRBV7-6
J: TRBJ1-1

DNA: TGTGCCAGTAGTATTTGGGACAACACAGATACGCAGTATTTT
CDR3: CASSIWDNTDTQYF
size: NA
D: NA
V: TRBV19
J: TRBJ2-3

DNA: TGTGCCAGCAGCTTCAGGGAGAGCTCCTATAATTCACCCCTCCACTTT
CDR3: CASSFRESSYNSPLHF
size: once
D: NA
V: TRBV7-8
J: TRBJ1-6

DNA: TGTGCCAGCAGCCAGGACAGGGGCCAACTTATTGGCTACACCTTC
CDR3: CASSQDRGQLIGYTF
size: NA
D: TRBD1
V: TRBV4-2
J: TRBJ1-2

DNA: TGTGCCAGCAGCCAAGAGCAAGGGAACGGCTACACCTTC
CDR3: CASSQEQGNGYTF
size: NA
D: NA
V: TRBV3-1
J: TRBJ1-2

DNA: TGCAGTGCTAGAGATCCCCAGGGGTTCTCCTACGAGCAGTACTTC
CDR3: CSARDPQGFSYEQYF
size: NA
D: NA
V: TRBV20-1
J: TRBJ2-7

DNA: TGCGCCAGCAGCTTGGTTCCAGGGATGAGAGCCGGGGAGCTGTTTTTT
CDR3: CASSLVPGMRAGELFF
size: many
D: NA
V: TRBV5-1
J: TRBJ2-2

DNA: TGTGCCAGCAGCTTAGAGGCCGTGTTCTCTGGGGCCAACGTCCTGACTTTC
CDR3: CASSLEAVFSGANVLTF
size: few
D: NA
V: TRBV7-6
J: TRBJ2-6

DNA: TGTGCCAGCACCTTGGGACAGCCACCTATTCGGGCTTTCTTT
CDR3: CASTLGQPPIRAFF
size: many
D: TRBD1
V: TRBV6-2/TRBV6-3
J: TRBJ1-1

DNA: TGTGCCAGCAGCCAATCCGGGACAGGGACAGAGACCCAGTACTTC
CDR3: CASSQSGTGTETQYF
size: NA
D: TRBD1
V: TRBV3-1
J: TRBJ2-5

DNA: TGTGCCAGCAGCTATTATGGACCTGGATACAATGAGCAGTTCTTC
CDR3: CASSYYGPGYNEQFF
size: NA
D: NA
V: TRBV7-2
J: TRBJ2-1

DNA: TGTGCCACCGAGACAGGTTATCGAGGAGGGGAGCTGTTTTTT
CDR3: CATETGYRGGELFF
size: many
D: NA
V: TRBV12-3/TRBV12-4
J: TRBJ2-2

DNA: TGTGCCAGCAGAAGAGGAAAGACCCAGTACTTC
CDR3: CASRRGKTQYF
size: NA
D: NA
V: TRBV6-5
J: TRBJ2-5